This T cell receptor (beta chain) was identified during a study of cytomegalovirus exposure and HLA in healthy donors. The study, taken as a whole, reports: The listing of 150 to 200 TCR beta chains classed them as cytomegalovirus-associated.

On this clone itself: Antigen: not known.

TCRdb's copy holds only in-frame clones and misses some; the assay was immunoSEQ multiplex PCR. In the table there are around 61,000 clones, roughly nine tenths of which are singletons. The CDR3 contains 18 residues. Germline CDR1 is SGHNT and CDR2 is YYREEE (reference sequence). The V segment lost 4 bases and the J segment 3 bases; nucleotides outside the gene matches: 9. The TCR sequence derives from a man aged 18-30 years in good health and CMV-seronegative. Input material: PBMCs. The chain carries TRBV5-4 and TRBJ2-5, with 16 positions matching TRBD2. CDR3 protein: CASSPPGLAGGEKETQYF. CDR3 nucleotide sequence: TGTGCCAGCAGCCCTCCGGGACTAGCGGGAGGGGAAAAAGAGACCCAGTACTTC.